These 25 T cell receptor beta chains originate from one sample sequenced in a study of neurological immune-mediated disorders (dated by TCRdb to between 2018 and 2021). The library was built by means of 5' RACE. The instrument was an Illumina HiSeq 2500. Through fastp at Q25 and MiXCR, TCRdb rebuilt clones from the public reads, retaining in-frame beta chains. Rows with one shared CDR3 protein collapse into an entry with the most common genes and DNA. This sample is represented by 50,000 to 85,000 distinct CDR3 sequences; 4% to 6% of them were singletons. 2.5% to 3% of the sample is held by the ten biggest clonotypes. Sequences were obtained from PBMCs. The receptors stem from a woman aged 25 to 39 with multiple sclerosis.

The sample holds many counts of this clonotype. CDR3 residues: CASDPQGARSYEQYF. DNA of the CDR3: TGTGCCAGCGACCCCCAGGGAGCGCGCTCCTACGAGCAGTACTTC. The rearrangement joins TRBV18 to TRBJ2-7, with D tentatively TRBD1 or TRBD2 (5 bases each). This CDR3 is built from 15 residues. The V end lost 8 bases, the J end lost 0 bases, and 17 bases lay between the germline ends. The germline CDR1 and CDR2 sequences are KGHSH and LQKENI.

This clonotype was detected only a few times. With a much larger clone just one base away, this may be a read error. The V call is TRBV29-1, the J call TRBJ2-7; D is perhaps TRBD1 or TRBD2 (6 bases each). Per germline, CDR1 SQVTM and CDR2 ANQGSEA. This CDR3 has 13 residues. V lost 2 bases to trimming and J lost 7 bases, with 15 bases between them. CDR3 nucleotides: TGCAGCGTTGAACTAGCGACAGGTAAAGAGCAGTACTTC. Its translation is CSVELATGKEQYF.

This clonotype was seen ten or more times. The chain joins TRBV29-1 to TRBJ1-1; D may be TRBD1 (6 bases). Trimming cost V 2 bases and J 9 bases, with 19 bases left between them. CDR3 length equals 14 residues. Germline V CDR1 and CDR2: SQVTM, ANQGSEA. CDR3 region: CSVERPGVHPKAFF. In DNA, the CDR3 is TGCAGCGTTGAAAGGCCAGGGGTTCATCCTAAAGCTTTCTTT.

This clonotype was recorded at least ten times. V is TRBV4-1 and J is TRBJ1-4; D remains ambiguous. Germline V lookup: CDR1 MGHRA, CDR2 YSYEKL. Trimming shortened V by 0 bases and J by 13 bases, and 15 bases separated the two germline ends. The CDR3 runs to 14 residues. The CDR3 DNA reads as TGCGCCAGCAGCCAAGATGTAACCGTGAAAGGACTGTTTTTT. As protein: CASSQDVTVKGLFF.

There are a few counts of this clonotype. The CDR3 DNA sequence: TGTGCCAGCAGTTACGGGACAGGGGACTACGAGCAGTACTTC. Amino acid sequence: CASSYGTGDYEQYF. The chain joins TRBV6-5 to TRBJ2-7; TRBD1 agrees at 10 bases. V shed 2 bases, J shed 3 bases, and the junction held 1 base outside the gene matches. The CDR3 length is 14 residues. CDR1 is MNHEY, CDR2 SVGAGI, per germline.

Ten or more counts support this clonotype. V and J are TRBV20-1 and TRBJ2-7, with D possibly TRBD2 on 6 matching bases. This CDR3 contains 15 residues. Germline V lookup: CDR1 DFQATT, CDR2 SNEGSKA (reference sequence). V was trimmed by 5 bases and J by 1 base, leaving 18 bases between them. This CDR3 reads CSADNLGDSSYEQYF. CDR3 DNA sequence: TGCAGTGCTGATAACCTGGGGGACTCGTCCTACGAGCAGTACTTC.

This clonotype was counted a few times. The chain has TRBV27 and TRBJ2-2, with a weak D call TRBD1 (6 bases). V shed 2 bases and J shed 6 bases, with 16 bases lying between them. CDR3 length: 16 amino acids. Germline lookup yields CDR1 MNHEY and CDR2 SMNVEV (reference sequence). The CDR3 nucleotides are TGTGCCAGCAGTTTAAGTTGGAACAGGGTGGCCGGGGAGCTGTTTTTT. Translated, it gives CASSLSWNRVAGELFF.

This clonotype was detected many times. This chain uses TRBV12-3 or TRBV12-4 with TRBJ1-4; 7 bases agree with TRBD1. The CDR3 length is 15 residues. V gave up 6 bases and J gave up 4 bases; unmatched junction bases: 8. This chain's CDR3 is CASRPDRVDNEKLFF. As DNA, the CDR3 is TGTGCCAGCAGACCAGACAGGGTGGATAATGAAAAACTGTTTTTT.

This clonotype was seen a handful of times. A much more abundant neighbour one base away suggests this may be a read error. The chain couples TRBV20-1 to TRBJ2-5; TRBD2 might be the D (5 bases). Germline assignment: CDR1 DFQATT and CDR2 SNEGSKA (reference sequence). Trimming removed 5 bases from V and 5 bases from J, with 12 bases in between. The CDR3 is 12 residues long. The CDR3 DNA sequence: TGCAGTGCTTCTACAGCGGTGGAGACCCAGTACTTC. It codes for CSASTAVETQYF.

To note about this clonotype: Just one base apart from a much larger clone, this may be a read error. In this CDR3 the conserved last residue, phenylalanine or tryptophan, is missing, so a read error is likely. The rearrangement links TRBV20-1 to TRBJ1-2; perhaps TRBD1 as D (6 bases). CDR1 is DFQATT and CDR2 is SNEGSKA in the germline V gene (reference sequence). Trimming took 3 bases from V and 6 from J, leaving 17 bases between them. The CDR3 length is 14 residues. CDR3: CSASGQGRQNGYTL. CDR3 nucleotides: TGCAGTGCTAGTGGCCAGGGGCGACAAAATGGCTACACCCTC.

This clonotype was seen many times. The CDR3 is CASSAPGHGTHNYGYTF. CDR3 in DNA: TGTGCCAGCAGCGCTCCGGGACACGGAACCCATAACTATGGCTACACCTTC. The rearrangement links TRBV5-6 to TRBJ1-2; a weak D match, TRBD1 (6 bases). Germline values: CDR1 SGHDT, CDR2 YYEEEE. This CDR3 has 17 amino acids. Trimming cost V 4 bases and J 1 base, with 20 bases left between them.

By its share, this clonotype is medium-sized. V is TRBV6-5 and J is TRBJ2-7; 9 bases are a match to TRBD1. The junction had 12 bases not matched to a gene; V was cut back by 2 bases and J by 4 bases. In germline, CDR1 is MNHEY, CDR2 SVGAGI. CDR3 length equals 17 residues. The CDR3 DNA sequence: TGTGCCAGCAGTTACACGATAAATACAGGGGGCCTTTACGAGCAGTACTTC. Protein sequence: CASSYTINTGGLYEQYF.

In its sample, this clonotype was seen many times. The chain recombines TRBV7-3 with TRBJ2-7; 7 positions match TRBD1. Germline CDR1 SGHTA, CDR2 FQGTGA. V lost 5 bases and J lost 2; bases outside the gene matches: 6. This CDR3 is 14 amino acids long. Here the CDR3 reads CASSHGQVPYEQYF. The CDR3 region has the DNA TGTGCCAGCAGCCATGGACAGGTTCCCTACGAGCAGTACTTC.

This clonotype came up many times. This chain connects TRBV27 to TRBJ1-2, with no clear D. The germline gives CDR1 MNHEY, CDR2 SMNVEV (reference sequence). The CDR3 extends over 12 amino acids. V was shortened by 6 bases and J by 7 bases, with 12 bases between the two germline ends. The DNA for the CDR3 is TGTGCCAGCAGCCCTCTCGGCGGTGGCTACACCTTC. Its protein product is CASSPLGGGYTF.

This clonotype was observed many times. V and J are TRBV20-1 and TRBJ2-4; D not certain. The CDR3 covers 13 residues. Germline CDR1 is DFQATT and CDR2 is SNEGSKA (reference sequence). Deletions cut 4 bases from V and 3 bases from J, with 10 bases between. The CDR3: CSAKLEYKNIQYF. CDR3 bases: TGCAGTGCTAAACTTGAGTACAAAAACATTCAGTACTTC.

The V call is TRBV6-2 or TRBV6-3, the J call TRBJ2-3, with 12 bases that match TRBD2. The ends lost 6 bases at V and 0 bases at J; junction bases unmatched: 1. Germline assignment: CDR1 MNHEY and CDR2 SVGEGT. The CDR3 has 15 amino acids. The CDR3 DNA reads as TGTGCCAGCAGAACTAGCGGGGGGAGCACAGATACGCAGTATTTT. It codes for CASRTSGGSTDTQYF.

Many counts were recorded for this clonotype. This chain uses TRBV6-5 with TRBJ1-6; D unresolved. Germline lookup yields CDR1 MNHEY and CDR2 SVGAGI. The ends were cut back, 0 bases at V and 9 bases at J, with 3 bases in the middle. The CDR3 has 12 residues. The CDR3 loop is CASSYSGSPLHF. DNA for the CDR3: TGTGCCAGCAGTTACTCGGGTTCACCCCTCCACTTT.

In this sample, this clonotype is medium-sized. The chain links TRBV7-2 to TRBJ2-3; D remains ambiguous. Trimming left V 3 bases short and J 0 bases short, with 10 bases between. This CDR3 comprises 15 residues. Germline V gene data show CDR1 as SGHTA and CDR2 as FQGNSA. The CDR3 sequence: CASSFVGTSTDTQYF. In DNA, the CDR3 is TGTGCCAGCAGCTTCGTGGGCACTAGCACAGATACGCAGTATTTT.

CDR3 region: CASSPKLAGGKDTQYF. As DNA, the CDR3 is TGTGCCAGCTCACCCAAACTAGCGGGGGGGAAGGATACGCAGTATTTT. The V call is TRBV18, the J call TRBJ2-3; 13 bases fit TRBD2. This CDR3 is built from 16 residues. CDR1 KGHSH and CDR2 LQKENI come from the germline V gene. Trimming at V came to 3 bases and at J to 6 bases, leaving 6 bases not matched to a gene.

This clonotype was observed at least ten times. CDR3 sequence: CSATTGTAYEQYF. CDR3 sequence (DNA): TGCAGTGCTACGACCGGGACAGCCTACGAGCAGTACTTC. The V gene is TRBV20-1, the J gene TRBJ2-7; 7 nucleotides match TRBD1. This CDR3 is 13 amino acids long. J was trimmed by 2 bases and V by 4 bases; bases with no gene match: 5. Germline V CDR1 and CDR2: DFQATT, SNEGSKA (reference sequence).

This rearrangement joins TRBV4-1 to TRBJ2-7; 10 bases match TRBD2. Trimming at V came to 4 bases and at J to 4 bases, leaving 4 bases not matched to a gene. This CDR3 contains 14 residues. Germline V gives CDR1 MGHRA, CDR2 YSYEKL. The DNA for the CDR3 is TGCGCCAGCAGCCCCCTAGCGGGAGAGTACGAGCAGTACTTC. It codes for CASSPLAGEYEQYF.

The chain couples TRBV5-1 to TRBJ2-5; 7 bases match TRBD1. V dropped 5 bases and J dropped 2; count of bases not matched to a gene: 9. This CDR3 is 15 amino acids long. Germline V gene sequence: CDR1 SGHRS, CDR2 YFSETQ. CDR3 region: CASSFGQVIQETQYF. The CDR3 DNA sequence: TGCGCCAGCAGTTTCGGACAGGTCATACAAGAGACCCAGTACTTC.

This clonotype was seen ten or more times. V gene TRBV27 combines with J gene TRBJ1-2, with no clear D. The CDR3 totals 13 residues. Trimming took 3 bases from V and 4 from J, leaving 9 bases between them. Germline assignment: CDR1 MNHEY and CDR2 SMNVEV (reference sequence). CDR3 protein: CASSFRGIYGYTF. The DNA of the CDR3 is TGTGCCAGCAGTTTTCGTGGAATCTATGGCTACACCTTC.

This clonotype was counted a few times. A much more abundant neighbour one base away suggests this may be a read error. V is TRBV6-5 and J is TRBJ2-7, with 7 bases that match TRBD1. CDR3 length: 15 amino acids. Germline V gene data show CDR1 as MNHEY and CDR2 as SVGAGI. V lost 0 bases, J lost 12 bases, and 14 bases stayed unmatched. The CDR3 here is CASSYSRERGRRPYF. CDR3 nucleotide sequence: TGTGCCAGCAGTTACTCCCGGGAAAGGGGGCGCCGGCCGTACTTC.

This clonotype appeared many times. The CDR3 region is CASSTDVSGGYTF. Written as DNA, the CDR3 is TGTGCCAGCTCGACGGACGTAAGCGGTGGCTACACCTTC. The rearrangement joins TRBV3-1 to TRBJ1-2, with D unresolved. CDR3 size: 13 residues. V lost 8 bases, J lost 7 bases, and 17 bases lay in between. Germline-derived CDR1 and CDR2 are LGHDT and YNNKEL (reference sequence).